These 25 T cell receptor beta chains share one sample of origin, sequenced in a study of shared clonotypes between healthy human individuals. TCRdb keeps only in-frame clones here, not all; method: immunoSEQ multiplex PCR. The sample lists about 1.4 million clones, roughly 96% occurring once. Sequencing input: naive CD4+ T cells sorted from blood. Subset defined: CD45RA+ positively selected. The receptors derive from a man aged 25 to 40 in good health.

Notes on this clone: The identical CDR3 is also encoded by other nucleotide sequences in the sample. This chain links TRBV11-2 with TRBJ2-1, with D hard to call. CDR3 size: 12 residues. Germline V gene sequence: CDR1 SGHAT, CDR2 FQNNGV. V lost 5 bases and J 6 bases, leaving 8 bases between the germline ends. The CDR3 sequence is CASSPAGNEQFF. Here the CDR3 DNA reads TGTGCCAGCAGCCCTGCCGGCAATGAGCAGTTCTTC.

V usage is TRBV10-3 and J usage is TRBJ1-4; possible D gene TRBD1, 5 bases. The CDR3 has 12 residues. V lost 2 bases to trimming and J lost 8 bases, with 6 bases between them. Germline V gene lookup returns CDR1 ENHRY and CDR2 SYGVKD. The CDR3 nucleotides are TGTGCCATCAGTGAGAAGGGGGAAAAACTGTTTTTT. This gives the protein CAISEKGEKLFF.

The DNA for the CDR3 is TGTGCCTGGACGGAGAATGTCTACGAGCAGTACTTC. This gives the protein CAWTENVYEQYF. The rearrangement uses TRBV30 and TRBJ2-7, with D unclear. V shed 4 bases and J shed 3 bases, with 10 bases lying between them. The CDR3 runs 12 residues. The germline CDR1 and CDR2 sequences are GTSNPN and SVGIG (reference sequence).

The CDR3 reads CSVEGQGRNYGYTF. In DNA, the CDR3 is TGCAGCGTTGAAGGTCAGGGACGAAACTATGGCTACACCTTC. This chain links TRBV29-1 with TRBJ1-2; maybe TRBD1 (5 bases). Looked up from germline, CDR1 is SQVTM and CDR2 is ANQGSEA. The length of the CDR3 is 14 residues. V lost 1 base and J lost 2, with 11 bases in between.

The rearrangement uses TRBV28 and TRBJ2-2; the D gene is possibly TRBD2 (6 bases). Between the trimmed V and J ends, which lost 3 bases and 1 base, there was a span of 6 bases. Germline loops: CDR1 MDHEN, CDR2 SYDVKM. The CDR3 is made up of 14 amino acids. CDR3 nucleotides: TGTGCCAGCAGTTTTAGCGGGAACACCGGGGAGCTGTTTTTT. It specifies CASSFSGNTGELFF.

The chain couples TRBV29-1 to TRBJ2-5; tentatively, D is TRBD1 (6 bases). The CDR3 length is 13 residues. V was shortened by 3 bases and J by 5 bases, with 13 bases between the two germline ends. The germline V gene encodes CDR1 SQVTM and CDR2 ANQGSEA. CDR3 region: CSVEGDTRETQYF. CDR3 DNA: TGCAGCGTTGAGGGGGACACACGGGAGACCCAGTACTTC. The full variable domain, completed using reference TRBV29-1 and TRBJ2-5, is SAVISQKPSRDICQRGTSLTIQCQVDSQVTMMFWYRQQPGQSLTLIATANQGSEATYESGFVIDKFPISRPNLTFSTLTVSNMSPEDSSIYLCSVEGDTRETQYFGPGTRLLVL.

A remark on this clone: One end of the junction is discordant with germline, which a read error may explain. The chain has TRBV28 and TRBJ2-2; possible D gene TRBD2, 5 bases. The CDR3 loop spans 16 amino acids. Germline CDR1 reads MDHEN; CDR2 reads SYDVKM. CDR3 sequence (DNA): TGTGCCAGCAGATTATCGGGAAGCCTGAACACCGGGGAGCTGTTTTTT. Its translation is CASRLSGSLNTGELFF.

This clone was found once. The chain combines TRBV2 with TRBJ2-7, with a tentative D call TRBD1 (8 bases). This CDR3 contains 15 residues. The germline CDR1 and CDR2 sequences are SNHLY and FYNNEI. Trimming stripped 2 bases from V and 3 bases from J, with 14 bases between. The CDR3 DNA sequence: TGTGCCAGCAGTGAACGACAGGGGAGGGTCTACGAGCAGTACTTC. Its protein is CASSERQGRVYEQYF.

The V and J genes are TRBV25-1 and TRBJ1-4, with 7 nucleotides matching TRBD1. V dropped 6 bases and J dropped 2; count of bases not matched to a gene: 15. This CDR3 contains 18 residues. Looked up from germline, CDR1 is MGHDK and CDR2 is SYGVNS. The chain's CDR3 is CASSTGVERGQTNEKLFF. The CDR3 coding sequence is TGTGCCAGCAGCACAGGGGTAGAAAGGGGACAGACTAATGAAAAACTGTTTTTT. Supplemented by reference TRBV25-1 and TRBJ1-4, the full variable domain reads EADIYQTPRYLVIGTGKKITLECSQTMGHDKMYWYQQDPGMELHLIHYSYGVNSTEKGDLSSESTVSRIRTEHFPLTLESARPSHTSQYLCASSTGVERGQTNEKLFFGSGTQLSVL.

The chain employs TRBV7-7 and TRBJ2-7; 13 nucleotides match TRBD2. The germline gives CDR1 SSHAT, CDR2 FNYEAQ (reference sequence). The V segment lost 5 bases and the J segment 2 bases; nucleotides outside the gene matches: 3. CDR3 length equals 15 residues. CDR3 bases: TGTGCCAGCAGCATACTAGCGGGAGGGGCCTACGAGCAGTACTTC. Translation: CASSILAGGAYEQYF.

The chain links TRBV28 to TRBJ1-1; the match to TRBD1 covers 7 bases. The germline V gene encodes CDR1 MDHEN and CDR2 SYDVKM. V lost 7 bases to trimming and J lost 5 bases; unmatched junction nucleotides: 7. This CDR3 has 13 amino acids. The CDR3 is CASTSGGRTEAFF. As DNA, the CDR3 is TGTGCCAGCACTTCAGGGGGACGGACTGAAGCTTTCTTT.

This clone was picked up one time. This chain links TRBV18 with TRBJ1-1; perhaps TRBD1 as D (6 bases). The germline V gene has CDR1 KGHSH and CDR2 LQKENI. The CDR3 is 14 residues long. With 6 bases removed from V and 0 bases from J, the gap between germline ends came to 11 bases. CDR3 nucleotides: TGTGCCAGCTCGCGACAGGATTTGAACACTGAAGCTTTCTTT. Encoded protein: CASSRQDLNTEAFF.

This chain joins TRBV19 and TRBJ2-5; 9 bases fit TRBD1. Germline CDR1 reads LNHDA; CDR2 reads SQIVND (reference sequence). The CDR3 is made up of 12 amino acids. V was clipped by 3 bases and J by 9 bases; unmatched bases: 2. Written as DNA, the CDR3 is TGTGCCAGTAGTATCGGGACAGGGCCCCAGTACTTC. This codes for CASSIGTGPQYF.

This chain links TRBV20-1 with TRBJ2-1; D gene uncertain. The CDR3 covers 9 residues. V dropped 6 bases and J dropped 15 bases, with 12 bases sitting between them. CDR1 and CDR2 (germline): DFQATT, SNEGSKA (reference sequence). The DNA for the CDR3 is TGCAGTGCCGGTTCTGGCGGGTTCTTC. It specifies CSAGSGGFF.

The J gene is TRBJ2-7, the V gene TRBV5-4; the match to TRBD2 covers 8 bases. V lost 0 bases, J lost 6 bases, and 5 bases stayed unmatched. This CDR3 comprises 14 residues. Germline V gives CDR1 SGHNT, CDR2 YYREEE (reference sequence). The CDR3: CASSLGTSQGEQYF. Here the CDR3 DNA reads TGTGCCAGCAGCTTGGGGACTAGCCAAGGCGAGCAGTACTTC.

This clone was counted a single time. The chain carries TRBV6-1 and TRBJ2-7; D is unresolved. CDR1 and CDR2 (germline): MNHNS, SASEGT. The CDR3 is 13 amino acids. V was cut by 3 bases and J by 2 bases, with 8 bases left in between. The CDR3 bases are TGTGCCAGCAGTGACTACGGACCCTACGAGCAGTACTTC. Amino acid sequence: CASSDYGPYEQYF.

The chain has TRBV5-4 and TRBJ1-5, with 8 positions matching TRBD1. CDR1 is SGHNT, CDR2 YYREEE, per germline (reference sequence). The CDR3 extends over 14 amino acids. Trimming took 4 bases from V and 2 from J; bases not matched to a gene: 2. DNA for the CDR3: TGTGCCAGCAGCGCGGGACAGGGCAATCAGCCCCAGCATTTT. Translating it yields CASSAGQGNQPQHF.

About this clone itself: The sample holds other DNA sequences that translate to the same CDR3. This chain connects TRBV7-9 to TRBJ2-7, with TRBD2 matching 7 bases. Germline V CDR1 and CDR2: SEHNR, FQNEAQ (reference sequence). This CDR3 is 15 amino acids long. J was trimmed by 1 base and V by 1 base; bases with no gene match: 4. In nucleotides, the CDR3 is TGTGCCAGCAGCTTAGAAGGGAGGGGATCCTACGAGCAGTACTTC. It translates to CASSLEGRGSYEQYF.

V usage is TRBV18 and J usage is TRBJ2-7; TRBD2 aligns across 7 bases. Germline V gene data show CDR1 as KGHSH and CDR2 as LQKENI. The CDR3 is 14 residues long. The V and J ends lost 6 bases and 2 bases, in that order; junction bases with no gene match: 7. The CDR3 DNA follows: TGTGCCAGCTCTCTCCGGGGGGAAGCCTACGAGCAGTACTTC. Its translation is CASSLRGEAYEQYF. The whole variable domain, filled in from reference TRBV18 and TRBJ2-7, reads NAGVMQNPRHLVRRRGQEARLRCSPMKGHSHVYWYRQLPEEGLKFMVYLQKENIIDESGMPKERFSAEFPKEGPSILRIQQVVRGDSAAYFCASSLRGEAYEQYFGPGTRLTVT.

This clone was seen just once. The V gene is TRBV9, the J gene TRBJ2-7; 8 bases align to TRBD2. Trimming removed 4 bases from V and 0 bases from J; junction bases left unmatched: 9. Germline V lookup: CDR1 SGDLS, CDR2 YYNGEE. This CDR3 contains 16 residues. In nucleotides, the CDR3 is TGTGCCAGCAGCTCGACAGCGGGAGCGCTCTCCTACGAGCAGTACTTC. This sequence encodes CASSSTAGALSYEQYF.

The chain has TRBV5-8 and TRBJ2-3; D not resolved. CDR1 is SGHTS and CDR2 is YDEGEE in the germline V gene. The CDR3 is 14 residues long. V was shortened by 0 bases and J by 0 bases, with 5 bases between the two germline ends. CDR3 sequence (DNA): TGTGCCAGCAGCTTGGAAAGAAGCACAGATACGCAGTATTTT. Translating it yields CASSLERSTDTQYF. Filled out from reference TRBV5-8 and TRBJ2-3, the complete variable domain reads EAGVTQSPTHLIKTRGQQATLRCSPISGHTSVYWYQQALGLGLQFLLWYDEGEERNRGNFPPRFSGRQFPNYSSELNVNALELEDSALYLCASSLERSTDTQYFGPGTRLTVL.

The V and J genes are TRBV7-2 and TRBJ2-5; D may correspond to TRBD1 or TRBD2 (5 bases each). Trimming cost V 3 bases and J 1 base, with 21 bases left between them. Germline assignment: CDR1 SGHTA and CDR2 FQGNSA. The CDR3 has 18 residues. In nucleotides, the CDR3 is TGTGCCAGCAGCTTCGCAGGGAGCGGATTTGGAGTCCAAGAGACCCAGTACTTC. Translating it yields CASSFAGSGFGVQETQYF.

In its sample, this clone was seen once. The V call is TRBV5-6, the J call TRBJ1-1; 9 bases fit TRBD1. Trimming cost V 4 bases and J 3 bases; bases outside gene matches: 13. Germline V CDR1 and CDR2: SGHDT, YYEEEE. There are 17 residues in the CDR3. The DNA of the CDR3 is TGTGCCAGCAGCGATACAGGGGGCTTTAAGTTGCACACTGAAGCTTTCTTT. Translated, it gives CASSDTGGFKLHTEAFF. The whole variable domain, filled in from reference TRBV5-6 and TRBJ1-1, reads DAGVTQSPTHLIKTRGQQVTLRCSPKSGHDTVSWYQQALGQGPQFIFQYYEEEERQRGNFPDRFSGHQFPNYSSELNVNALLLGDSALYLCASSDTGGFKLHTEAFFGQGTRLTVV.

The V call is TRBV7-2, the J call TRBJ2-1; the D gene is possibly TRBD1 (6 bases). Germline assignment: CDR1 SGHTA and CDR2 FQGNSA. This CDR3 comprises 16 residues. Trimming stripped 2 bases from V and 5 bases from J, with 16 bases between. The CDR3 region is CASSLWGPVSHNEQFF. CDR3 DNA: TGTGCCAGCAGCTTATGGGGGCCAGTAAGTCACAATGAGCAGTTCTTC.

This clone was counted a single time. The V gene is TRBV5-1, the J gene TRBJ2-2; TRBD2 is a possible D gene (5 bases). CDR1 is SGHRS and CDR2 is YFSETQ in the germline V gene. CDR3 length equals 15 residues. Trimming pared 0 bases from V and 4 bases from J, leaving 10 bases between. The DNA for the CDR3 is TGCGCCAGCAGCTTGGCCGGAGCGGCCACCGGGGAGCTGTTTTTT. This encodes CASSLAGAATGELFF.